These T cell receptor beta chains were read from a single sample in a study of blood T cells in healthy people across ages. Each CDR3 protein is one row after TCRdb ran MiXCR on the 5' RACE reads. Of under 2,000,000 distinct CDR3 sequences listed, around half are singletons. Sequencing was done on a sample of blood. These receptors all stem from a woman between 40 and 50 years old in good health. Each CDR3 is given with its conserved first and last residue.

v_call cdr3_aa
TRBV10-1 CASSDPGQGSSGTDTQYF
TRBV12-3/TRBV12-4 CASSLLAGVSYEQYF
TRBV4-3 CASSQDRAGSETQYF
TRBV4-2 CVSSQGQGTGANVLTF
TRBV4-1 CASSQTDGEQFF
TRBV6-2/TRBV6-3 CASSYNRTPYEQYF
TRBV4-3 CASSQGQQFYNEQFF
TRBV28 CASSLPRHETQYF
TRBV5-6 CASSRKTGATSTDTQYF
TRBV7-2 CASRFSWDTQYF
TRBV6-1 CASSDPRTVRDVLTF
TRBV3-1 CASSQRKQGLAGGLGETQYF
TRBV20-1 CSARDPAGGRFLGQTQYF
TRBV6-2/TRBV6-3 CASSMRQGYEQYF
TRBV15 CATAIAKGSEPQHF
TRBV5-1 CASSLDRRAYGYTF
TRBV20-1 CSARDRGSVNYGYTF
TRBV7-9 CASSLDWGTGGLYGYTF
TRBV4-3 CASSLTSGGAWSNEQFF
TRBV29-1 CSVDAATMNTEAFF
TRBV7-2 CASSPNGASGGHEQFF
TRBV4-3 CASSQDHGAGKYNEQFF
TRBV7-2 CASSPVARGGFEQFF
TRBV5-1 CASSPTGHEQFF
TRBV24-1 CATSLGDRSYNEQYF
TRBV7-2 CASSSAPSNEKLFF
TRBV20-1 CSAPRDALYEQYF
TRBV28 CASSYTSGGWNEQYF
TRBV20-1 CSALAGVRQPQHF
TRBV9 CASSVGLAGVEETQYF
TRBV4-1 CASQRGTGPFTDTQYF
TRBV4-3 CASSQTLAGEYNEQFF
TRBV7-9 CASNQKGGGADTQYF
TRBV29-1 CSVAGQGIHGYTF
TRBV24-1 CATSEPGLRGYTF
TRBV7-2 CASSSNTGGGYDYGYTF
TRBV6-2/TRBV6-3 CASSYDGNYEQYF
TRBV6-2/TRBV6-3 CASAGSGGYITDTQYF
TRBV4-1 CASSQGQGGTYEQYF
TRBV28 CASSLFGQGGLLATQYF
TRBV5-1 CASSVSGPQPQHF
TRBV9 CASSPDTTREETQYF
TRBV18 CASSPRVAPSNNEQFF
TRBV6-5 CASSRGPYNEKLFF
TRBV15 CATSRVGDTEAFF
TRBV29-1 CSVRTGGTGELFF
TRBV28 CASTQLRPGVGGSTDTQYF
TRBV27 CASSPRDRGYQETQYF
TRBV7-9 CASSFTDRAGGYTF
TRBV3-1 CASSQGSVYQETQYF
TRBV7-2 CASSLDGDKQYF
TRBV20-1 CSAGIAGGPYNEQFF
TRBV4-3 CASSQDNLAGTQYF
TRBV4-2 CASSQPGEETQFF